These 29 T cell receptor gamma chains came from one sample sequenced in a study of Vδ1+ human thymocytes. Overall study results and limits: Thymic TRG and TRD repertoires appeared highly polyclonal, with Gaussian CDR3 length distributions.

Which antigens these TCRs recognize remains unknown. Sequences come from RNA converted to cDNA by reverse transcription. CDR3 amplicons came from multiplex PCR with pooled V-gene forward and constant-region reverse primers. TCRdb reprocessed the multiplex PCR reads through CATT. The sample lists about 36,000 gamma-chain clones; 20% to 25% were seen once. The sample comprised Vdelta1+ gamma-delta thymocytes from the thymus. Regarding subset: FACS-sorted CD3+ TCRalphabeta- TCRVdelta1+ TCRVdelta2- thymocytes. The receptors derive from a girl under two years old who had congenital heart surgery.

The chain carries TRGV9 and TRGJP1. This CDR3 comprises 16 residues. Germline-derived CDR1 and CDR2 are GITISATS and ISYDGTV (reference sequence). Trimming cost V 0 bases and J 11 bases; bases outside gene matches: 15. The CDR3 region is CALWEVHRSVGWFKIF. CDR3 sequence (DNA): TGTGCCTTGTGGGAGGTGCACAGATCGGTTGGCTGGTTCAAGATATTT.

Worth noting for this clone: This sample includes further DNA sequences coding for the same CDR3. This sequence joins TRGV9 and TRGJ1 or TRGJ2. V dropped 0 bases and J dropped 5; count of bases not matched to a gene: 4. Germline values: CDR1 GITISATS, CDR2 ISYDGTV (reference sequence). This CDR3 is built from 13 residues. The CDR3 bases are TGTGCCTTGTGGGAGGTGAGGCATTATAAGAAACTCTTT. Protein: CALWEVRHYKKLF.

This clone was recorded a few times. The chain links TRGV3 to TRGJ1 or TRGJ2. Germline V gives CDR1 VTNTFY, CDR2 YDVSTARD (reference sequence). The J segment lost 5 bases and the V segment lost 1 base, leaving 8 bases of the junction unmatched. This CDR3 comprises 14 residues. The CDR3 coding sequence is TGTGCCACCTGGGACAGTTTTCTTCATTATAAGAAACTCTTT. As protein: CATWDSFLHYKKLF.

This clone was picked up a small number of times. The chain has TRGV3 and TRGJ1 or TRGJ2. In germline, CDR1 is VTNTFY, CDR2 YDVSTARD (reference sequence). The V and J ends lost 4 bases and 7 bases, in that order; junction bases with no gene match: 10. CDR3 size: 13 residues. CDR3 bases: TGTGCCACCTGGGATGATGTTGTATATAAGAAACTCTTT. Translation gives CATWDDVVYKKLF.

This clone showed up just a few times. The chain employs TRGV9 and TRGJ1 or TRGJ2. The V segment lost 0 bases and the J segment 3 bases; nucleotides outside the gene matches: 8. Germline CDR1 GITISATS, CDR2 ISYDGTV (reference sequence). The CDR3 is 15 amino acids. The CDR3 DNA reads TGTGCCTTGTGGGAGGTGCCCTTCCTTTATTATAAGAAACTCTTT. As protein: CALWEVPFLYYKKLF.

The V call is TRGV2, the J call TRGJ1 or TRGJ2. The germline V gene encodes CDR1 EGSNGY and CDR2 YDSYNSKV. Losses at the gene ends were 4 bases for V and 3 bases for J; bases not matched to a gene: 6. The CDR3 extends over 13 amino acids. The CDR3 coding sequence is TGTGCCACCTGGGAAAAGACTTATTATAAGAAACTCTTT. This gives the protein CATWEKTYYKKLF.

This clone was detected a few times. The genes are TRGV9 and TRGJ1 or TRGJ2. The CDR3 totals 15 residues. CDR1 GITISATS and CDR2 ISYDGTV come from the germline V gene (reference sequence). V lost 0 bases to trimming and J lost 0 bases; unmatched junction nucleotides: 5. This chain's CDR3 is CALWEVHLNYYKKLF. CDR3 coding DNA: TGTGCCTTGTGGGAGGTGCACCTGAATTATTATAAGAAACTCTTT.

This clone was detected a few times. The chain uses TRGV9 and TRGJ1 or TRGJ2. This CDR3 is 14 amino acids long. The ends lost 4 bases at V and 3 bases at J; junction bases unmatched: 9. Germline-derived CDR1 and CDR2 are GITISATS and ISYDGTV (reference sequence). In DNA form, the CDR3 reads TGTGCCTTGTGGGACTTATTCAGTTATTATAAGAAACTCTTT. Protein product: CALWDLFSYYKKLF.

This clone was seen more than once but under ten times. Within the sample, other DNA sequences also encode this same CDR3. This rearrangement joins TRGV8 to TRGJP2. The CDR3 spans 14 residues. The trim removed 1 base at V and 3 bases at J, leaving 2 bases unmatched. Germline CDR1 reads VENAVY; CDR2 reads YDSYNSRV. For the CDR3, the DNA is TGTGCCACCTGGGATAGCGGTAGTGATTGGATCAAGACGTTT. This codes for CATWDSGSDWIKTF.

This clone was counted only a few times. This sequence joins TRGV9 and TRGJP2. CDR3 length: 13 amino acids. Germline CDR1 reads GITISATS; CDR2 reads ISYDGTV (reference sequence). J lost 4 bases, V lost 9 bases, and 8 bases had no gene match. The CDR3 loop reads CALRELSDWIKTF. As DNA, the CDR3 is TGTGCCTTGCGCGAACTTAGTGATTGGATCAAGACGTTT.

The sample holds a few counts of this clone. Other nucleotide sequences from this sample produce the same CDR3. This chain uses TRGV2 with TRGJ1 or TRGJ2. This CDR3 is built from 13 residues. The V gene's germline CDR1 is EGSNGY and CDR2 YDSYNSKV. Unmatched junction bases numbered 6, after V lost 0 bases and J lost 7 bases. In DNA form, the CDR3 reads TGTGCCACCTGGGACGGGCTCGGATATAAGAAACTCTTT. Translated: CATWDGLGYKKLF.

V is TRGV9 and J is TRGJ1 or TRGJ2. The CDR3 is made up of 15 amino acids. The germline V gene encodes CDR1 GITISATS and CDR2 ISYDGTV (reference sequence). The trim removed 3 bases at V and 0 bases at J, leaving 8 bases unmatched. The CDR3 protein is CALWEPPANYYKKLF. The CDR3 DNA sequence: TGTGCCTTGTGGGAGCCCCCGGCGAATTATTATAAGAAACTCTTT.

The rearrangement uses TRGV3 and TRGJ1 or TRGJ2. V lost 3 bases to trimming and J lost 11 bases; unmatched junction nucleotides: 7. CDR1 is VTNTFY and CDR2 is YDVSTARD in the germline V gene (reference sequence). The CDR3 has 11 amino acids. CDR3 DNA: TGTGCCACCTGGGACGGGGTGGAGAAACTCTTT. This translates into CATWDGVEKLF.

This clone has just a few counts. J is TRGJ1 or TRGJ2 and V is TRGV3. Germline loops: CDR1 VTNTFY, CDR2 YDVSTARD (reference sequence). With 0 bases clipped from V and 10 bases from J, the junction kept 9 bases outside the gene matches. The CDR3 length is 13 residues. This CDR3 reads CATWDRPEEKKLF. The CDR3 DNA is TGTGCCACCTGGGACAGGCCGGAAGAAAAGAAACTCTTT.

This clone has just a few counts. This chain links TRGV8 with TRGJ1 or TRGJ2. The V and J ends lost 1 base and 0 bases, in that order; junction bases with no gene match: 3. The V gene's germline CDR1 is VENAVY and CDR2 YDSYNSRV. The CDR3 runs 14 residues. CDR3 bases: TGTGCCACCTGGGATAGTCAGAATTATTATAAGAAACTCTTT. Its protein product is CATWDSQNYYKKLF.

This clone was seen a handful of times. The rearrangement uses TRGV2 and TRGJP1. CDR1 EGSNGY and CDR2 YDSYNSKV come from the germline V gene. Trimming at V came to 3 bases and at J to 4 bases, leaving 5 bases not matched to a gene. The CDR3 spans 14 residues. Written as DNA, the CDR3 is TGTGCCACCTGGGACCCCGACACTGGTTGGTTCAAGATATTT. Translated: CATWDPDTGWFKIF.

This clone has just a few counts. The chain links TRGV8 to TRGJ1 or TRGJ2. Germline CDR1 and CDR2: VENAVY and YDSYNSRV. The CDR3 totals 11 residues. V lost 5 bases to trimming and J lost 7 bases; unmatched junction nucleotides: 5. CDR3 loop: CATWVVYKKLF. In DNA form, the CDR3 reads TGTGCCACCTGGGTCGTATATAAGAAACTCTTT.

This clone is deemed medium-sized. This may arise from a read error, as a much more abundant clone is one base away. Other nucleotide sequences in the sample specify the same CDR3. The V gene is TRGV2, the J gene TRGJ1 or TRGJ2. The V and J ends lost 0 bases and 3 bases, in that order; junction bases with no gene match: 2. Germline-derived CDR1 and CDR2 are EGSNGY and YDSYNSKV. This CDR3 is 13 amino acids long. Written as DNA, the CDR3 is TGTGCCACCTGGGACGGGTCTTATTATAAGAAACTCTTT. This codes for CATWDGSYYKKLF.

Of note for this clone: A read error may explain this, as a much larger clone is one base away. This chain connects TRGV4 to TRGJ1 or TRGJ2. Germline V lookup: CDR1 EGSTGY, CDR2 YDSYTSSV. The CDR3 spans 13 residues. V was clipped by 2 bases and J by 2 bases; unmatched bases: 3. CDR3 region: CATWDEHYYKKLF. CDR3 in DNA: TGTGCCACCTGGGATGAGCATTATTATAAGAAACTCTTT.

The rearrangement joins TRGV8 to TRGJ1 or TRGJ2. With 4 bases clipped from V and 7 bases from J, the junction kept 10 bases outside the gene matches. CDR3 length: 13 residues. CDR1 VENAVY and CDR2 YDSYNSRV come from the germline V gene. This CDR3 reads CATWDGWVYKKLF. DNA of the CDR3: TGTGCCACCTGGGACGGCTGGGTGTATAAGAAACTCTTT.

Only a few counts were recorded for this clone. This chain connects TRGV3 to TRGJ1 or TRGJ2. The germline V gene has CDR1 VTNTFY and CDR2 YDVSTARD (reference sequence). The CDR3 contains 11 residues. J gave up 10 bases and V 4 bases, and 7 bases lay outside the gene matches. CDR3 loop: CATWDINKKLF. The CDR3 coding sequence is TGTGCCACCTGGGATATCAACAAGAAACTCTTT.

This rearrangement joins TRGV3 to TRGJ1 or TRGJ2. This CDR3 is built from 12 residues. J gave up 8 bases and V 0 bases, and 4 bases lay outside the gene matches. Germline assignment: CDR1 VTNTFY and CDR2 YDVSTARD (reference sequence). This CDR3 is CATWDRGHKKLF. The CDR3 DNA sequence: TGTGCCACCTGGGACAGGGGGCATAAGAAACTCTTT.

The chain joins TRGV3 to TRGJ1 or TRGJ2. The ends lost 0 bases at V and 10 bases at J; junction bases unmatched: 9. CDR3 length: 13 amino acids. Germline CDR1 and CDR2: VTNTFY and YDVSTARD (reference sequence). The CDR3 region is CATWDRPVRKKLF. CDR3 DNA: TGTGCCACCTGGGACAGGCCGGTGCGGAAGAAACTCTTT.

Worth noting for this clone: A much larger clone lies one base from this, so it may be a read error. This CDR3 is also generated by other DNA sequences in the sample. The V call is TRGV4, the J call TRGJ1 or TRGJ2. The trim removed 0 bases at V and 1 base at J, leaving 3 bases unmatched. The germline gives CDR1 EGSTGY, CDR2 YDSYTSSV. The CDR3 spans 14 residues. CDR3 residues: CATWDGQNYYKKLF. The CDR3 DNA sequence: TGTGCCACCTGGGATGGGCAAAATTATTATAAGAAACTCTTT.

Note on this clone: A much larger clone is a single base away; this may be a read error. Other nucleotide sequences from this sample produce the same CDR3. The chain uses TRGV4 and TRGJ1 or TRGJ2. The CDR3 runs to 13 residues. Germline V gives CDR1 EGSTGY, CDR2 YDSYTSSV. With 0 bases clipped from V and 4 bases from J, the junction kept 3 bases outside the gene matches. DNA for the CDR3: TGTGCCACCTGGGATGGGTCGTATTATAAGAAACTCTTT. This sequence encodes CATWDGSYYKKLF.

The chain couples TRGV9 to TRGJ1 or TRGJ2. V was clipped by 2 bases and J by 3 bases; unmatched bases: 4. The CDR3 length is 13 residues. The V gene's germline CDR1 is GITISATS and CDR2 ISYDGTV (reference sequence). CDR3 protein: CALWEDRYYKKLF. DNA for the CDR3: TGTGCCTTGTGGGAGGATCGTTATTATAAGAAACTCTTT.

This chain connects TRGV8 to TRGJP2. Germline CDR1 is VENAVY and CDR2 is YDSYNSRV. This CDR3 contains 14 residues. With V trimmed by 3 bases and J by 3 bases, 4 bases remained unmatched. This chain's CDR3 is CATWDDRSDWIKTF. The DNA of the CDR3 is TGTGCCACCTGGGATGATCGTAGTGATTGGATCAAGACGTTT.

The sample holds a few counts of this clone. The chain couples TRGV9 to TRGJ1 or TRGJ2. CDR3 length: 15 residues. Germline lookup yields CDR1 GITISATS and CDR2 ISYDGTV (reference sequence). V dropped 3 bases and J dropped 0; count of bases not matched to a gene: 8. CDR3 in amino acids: CALWETIPNYYKKLF. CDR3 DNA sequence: TGTGCCTTGTGGGAGACCATTCCGAATTATTATAAGAAACTCTTT.

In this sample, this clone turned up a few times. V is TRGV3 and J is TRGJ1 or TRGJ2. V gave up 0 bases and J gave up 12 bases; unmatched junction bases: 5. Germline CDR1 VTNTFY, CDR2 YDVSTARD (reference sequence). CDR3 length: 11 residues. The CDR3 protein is CATWDRRTKLF. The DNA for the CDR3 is TGTGCCACCTGGGACAGGCGGACGAAACTCTTT.